Following are 6 T cell receptor beta chains from one sample sequenced in a study of CD8 T cells in ankylosing spondylitis. Using its own MiXCR run on the 5' RACE reads, TCRdb lists one record per CDR3 protein. This sample has some 270,000 distinct CDR3 sequences, with 32% found just once. The sample comprised blood, either unsorted or a sorted T cell fraction (not recorded which). These TCRs come from a male donor with ankylosing spondylitis or in good health (not recorded which).

At least ten counts were recorded for this clonotype. At one end, the junction sequence differs from germline, possibly due to a read error. V is TRBV5-1 and J is TRBJ2-3; D not resolved. The CDR3 has 12 residues. CDR1 is SGHRS, CDR2 YFSETQ, per germline. CDR3 sequence: CASSLVADTQYF. CDR3 DNA: TGTGCCAGCAGCTTGGTAGCAGATACGCAGTATTTT.

This clonotype came up a few times. The chain is built from TRBV12-3 or TRBV12-4 and TRBJ1-1; the D is unclear. CDR3 length: 11 residues. With 8 bases removed from V and 3 bases from J, the gap between germline ends came to 7 bases. The CDR3 sequence: CASLWYTEAFF. The CDR3 region has the DNA TGTGCCAGCTTGTGGTACACTGAAGCTTTCTTT.

The gene calls are TRBV7-9 and TRBJ2-3, with 7 bases identical to TRBD2. The V segment lost 3 bases and the J segment 4 bases; nucleotides outside the gene matches: 7. The CDR3 consists of 15 residues. CDR1 SEHNR and CDR2 FQNEAQ come from the germline V gene (reference sequence). CDR3 coding DNA: TGTGCCAGCAGCTTGAGCAGCGGGGTCTCAGATACGCAGTATTTT. Protein sequence: CASSLSSGVSDTQYF.

This clonotype has a count of ten or more. The genes are TRBV12-3 or TRBV12-4 and TRBJ1-6; 7 bases fit TRBD1. After removal of 2 bases from V and 14 bases from J, the junction contained 6 bases not matched to a gene. This CDR3 contains 13 residues. CDR3 in amino acids: CASSLYRGESLHF. The CDR3 nucleotides are TGTGCCAGCAGTTTATACAGGGGCGAGTCCCTCCACTTT.

This chain uses TRBV6-1 with TRBJ1-2, with D perhaps TRBD1 (5 bases). The CDR3 has 13 amino acids. Looked up from germline, CDR1 is MNHNS and CDR2 is SASEGT. V lost 8 bases, J lost 2 bases, and 12 bases lay in between. The CDR3 is CASGTRQNYGYTF. For the CDR3, the DNA is TGTGCCAGCGGGACCCGACAGAACTATGGCTACACCTTC.

V and J are TRBV5-6 and TRBJ2-5; D remains ambiguous. Germline CDR1 is SGHDT and CDR2 is YYEEEE. The V and J ends lost 0 bases and 5 bases respectively, with 14 bases between them. This CDR3 spans 15 amino acids. This chain's CDR3 is CASSLDRVGSETQYF. The CDR3 bases are TGTGCCAGCAGCTTGGACAGAGTGGGGTCGGAGACCCAGTACTTC.